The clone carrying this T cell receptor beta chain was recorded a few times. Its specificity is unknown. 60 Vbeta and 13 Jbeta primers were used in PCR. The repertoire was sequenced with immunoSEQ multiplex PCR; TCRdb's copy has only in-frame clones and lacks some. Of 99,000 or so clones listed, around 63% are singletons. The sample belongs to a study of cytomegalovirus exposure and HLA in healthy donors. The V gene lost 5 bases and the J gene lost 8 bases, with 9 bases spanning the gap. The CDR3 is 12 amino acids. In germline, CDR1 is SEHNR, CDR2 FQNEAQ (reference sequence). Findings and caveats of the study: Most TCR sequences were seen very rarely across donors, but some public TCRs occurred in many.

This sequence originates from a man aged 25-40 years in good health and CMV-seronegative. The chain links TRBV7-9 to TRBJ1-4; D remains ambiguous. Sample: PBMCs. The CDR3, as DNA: TGTGCCAGCAGCCCCTCCGGGGAAAAACTGTTTTTT. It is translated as CASSPSGEKLFF.